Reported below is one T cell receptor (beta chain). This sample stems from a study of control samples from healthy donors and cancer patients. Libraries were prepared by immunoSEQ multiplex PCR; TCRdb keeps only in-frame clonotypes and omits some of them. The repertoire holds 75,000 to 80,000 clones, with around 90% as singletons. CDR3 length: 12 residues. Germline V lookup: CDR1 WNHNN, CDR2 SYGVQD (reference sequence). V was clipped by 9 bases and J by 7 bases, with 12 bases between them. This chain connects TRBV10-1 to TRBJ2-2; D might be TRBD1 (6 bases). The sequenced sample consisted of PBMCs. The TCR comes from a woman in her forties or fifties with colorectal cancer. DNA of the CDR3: TGCGCCAGTAACAGGGATTTCGGGGAGCTGTTTTTT. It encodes CASNRDFGELFF.